The rows below give T cell receptor beta chains drawn from one sample of a study of identical twins. In TCRdb, the 5' RACE reads were re-called with MiXCR into one record per CDR3 protein. The sample lists 550,000 to 700,000 distinct CDR3 sequences, 9% to 10% occurring once. The sample was also linked to a second study, of yellow fever vaccine responses in identical twins.

Sequencing was performed on PBMCs. Every receptor here comes from a woman younger than 35 in good health. Both conserved end residues are part of each CDR3. The order of the fields is J gene, D gene, CDR3 length, clone size, V gene, CDR3 protein, CDR3 DNA. D genes are given only for firm matches. Not every row has a clone size; where given, it reads once, few, many or a size class.

>TRBJ2-7|-|12|many|TRBV7-9
CASSSFSFEQYF
TGTGCCAGCAGCTCTTTCTCTTTCGAGCAGTACTTC
>TRBJ1-1|-|12|-|TRBV24-1
CATSDGAGEAFF
TGTGCCACCAGTGATGGGGCTGGCGAAGCTTTCTTT
>TRBJ2-7|-|14|many|TRBV6-1
CASSGNREIYEQYF
TGTGCCAGCAGTGGCAACCGGGAGATCTACGAGCAGTACTTC
>TRBJ2-7|TRBD1|15|many|TRBV27
CASSPRDRGSYEQYF
TGTGCCAGCAGTCCCCGGGACAGGGGATCCTACGAGCAGTACTTC
>TRBJ2-2|-|18|-|TRBV2
CASRIGDLKDSGTGELFF
TGTGCCAGCAGGATAGGGGACTTAAAAGATTCGGGCACCGGGGAGCTGTTTTTT
>TRBJ1-5|-|13|-|TRBV19
CASSSKTGQPQHF
TGTGCCAGTAGTAGCAAAACGGGTCAGCCCCAGCATTTT
>TRBJ1-1|-|14|many|TRBV10-3
CAITPGRLNTEAFF
TGTGCCATCACCCCCGGACGGCTGAACACTGAAGCTTTCTTT
>TRBJ2-7|TRBD2|17|few|TRBV28
CASSLSIEGGISYEQYF
TGTGCCAGCAGCCTAAGCATCGAGGGAGGGATCTCCTACGAGCAGTACTTC
>TRBJ2-4|-|16|-|TRBV7-9
CASSPLVVEGQNIQYF
TGTGCCAGCAGCCCTTTGGTGGTGGAGGGCCAAAACATTCAGTACTTC
>TRBJ2-7|-|13|many|TRBV7-2
CASKTDTAYEQYF
TGTGCCAGCAAAACGGACACCGCCTACGAGCAGTACTTC
>TRBJ1-2|TRBD1|14|few|TRBV10-3
CAIQDRGLFYGYTF
TGTGCCATCCAGGACAGGGGCCTTTTCTATGGCTACACCTTC
>TRBJ2-7|-|15|few|TRBV5-6
CASTLGQISREEQYF
TGTGCCAGCACCTTGGGTCAGATCAGCAGGGAAGAGCAGTACTTC
>TRBJ2-1|-|14|many|TRBV2
CASTRSEGVNEQFF
TGTGCCAGCACCCGAAGCGAGGGGGTCAATGAGCAGTTCTTC
>TRBJ2-1|TRBD2|17|few|TRBV11-2
CASSPGASGGAYEEQFF
TGTGCCAGCAGCCCCGGGGCTAGCGGGGGGGCCTATGAAGAGCAGTTCTTC
>TRBJ2-2|TRBD2|17|-|TRBV4-2
CASSRVAGVTNTGELFF
TGTGCCAGCAGCCGTGTAGCGGGGGTGACGAACACCGGGGAGCTGTTTTTT
>TRBJ2-3|-|14|few|TRBV4-2
CASSQRDLTDTQYF
TGTGCCAGCAGCCAAAGGGATCTCACAGATACGCAGTATTTT
>TRBJ2-1|TRBD2|16|many|TRBV7-6
CASSFRTSGIYNEQFF
TGTGCCAGCAGCTTTCGGACTAGCGGTATTTACAATGAGCAGTTCTTC
>TRBJ1-3|TRBD1|16|-|TRBV12-3/TRBV12-4
CASSLRVRTGGNTIYF
TGTGCCAGCAGTTTAAGGGTGCGGACAGGAGGAAACACCATATATTTT
>TRBJ2-1|TRBD2|14|many|TRBV29-1
CSVIAGGSYNEQFF
TGCAGCGTCATAGCGGGGGGGAGCTACAATGAGCAGTTCTTC
>TRBJ2-3|TRBD2|14|few|TRBV29-1
CSVGLAGVSDTQYF
TGCAGCGTTGGGCTAGCGGGAGTATCAGATACGCAGTATTTT
>TRBJ2-7|-|14|-|TRBV20-1
CSASLLGGYYEQYF
TGCAGTGCTAGCCTGCTCGGGGGTTACTACGAGCAGTACTTC
>TRBJ2-1|TRBD2|17|-|TRBV29-1
CSALTSGSALSYNEQFF
TGCAGCGCTCTGACTAGCGGGAGTGCTCTTTCCTACAATGAGCAGTTCTTC
>TRBJ2-4|TRBD2|14|many|TRBV20-1
CSGRLAGLKNIQYF
TGCAGTGGCCGACTAGCGGGACTAAAAAACATTCAGTACTTC
>TRBJ2-3|-|10|few|TRBV7-9
CAPGGPPQYF
TGTGCCCCAGGGGGGCCCCCGCAGTATTTT
>TRBJ2-2|-|16|-|TRBV7-9
CASSSIDSANTGELFF
TGTGCCAGCAGCTCCATCGACAGCGCGAACACCGGGGAGCTGTTTTTT
>TRBJ2-5|TRBD2|14|many|TRBV5-1
CASSPLAAQETQYF
TGCGCCAGCAGCCCACTAGCGGCACAAGAGACCCAGTACTTC
>TRBJ2-3|-|14|-|TRBV29-1
CSVSAGGGTDTQYF
TGCAGCGTTTCCGCCGGGGGAGGCACAGATACGCAGTATTTT
>TRBJ2-2|-|13|-|TRBV29-1
CSVGQQNTGELFF
TGCAGCGTTGGTCAGCAAAACACCGGGGAGCTGTTTTTT
>TRBJ2-1|-|17|-|TRBV9
CASSVAPGRLVDNEQFF
TGTGCCAGCAGCGTAGCTCCGGGACGCCTCGTCGACAATGAGCAGTTCTTC
>TRBJ2-7|TRBD2|12|many|TRBV20-1
CSERGRGYEQYF
TGCAGTGAGAGAGGGAGGGGCTACGAGCAGTACTTC
>TRBJ2-7|TRBD1|14|few|TRBV4-3
CASSPDRVADEQYF
TGCGCCAGCAGCCCGGACAGGGTAGCCGACGAGCAGTACTTC
>TRBJ2-1|TRBD2|15|many|TRBV12-3/TRBV12-4
CASRSSSGAYNEQFF
TGTGCCAGCAGAAGTTCTAGCGGGGCCTACAATGAGCAGTTCTTC
>TRBJ2-5|-|16|-|TRBV5-1
CASSFPRAGTQETQYF
TGCGCCAGCAGCTTCCCCCGAGCGGGTACCCAAGAGACCCAGTACTTC
>TRBJ2-5|TRBD2|15|-|TRBV12-3/TRBV12-4
CASSFRRGGGETQYF
TGTGCCAGCAGTTTTCGGCGGGGGGGTGGTGAGACCCAGTACTTC
>TRBJ1-1|-|14|few|TRBV4-1
CASSHGQSNTEAFF
TGCGCCAGCAGTCACGGCCAGTCCAACACTGAAGCTTTCTTT
>TRBJ2-7|-|14|few|TRBV6-5
CASSLLDRTYEQYF
TGTGCCAGCAGTCTCCTCGACCGCACGTACGAGCAGTACTTC
>TRBJ2-3|TRBD2|14|-|TRBV6-1
CASGTGLATDTQYF
TGTGCCAGCGGGACGGGACTAGCAACAGATACGCAGTATTTT
>TRBJ2-7|-|13|few|TRBV30
CAWRLAGVTEQYF
TGTGCCTGGAGATTGGCCGGGGTAACCGAGCAGTACTTC
>TRBJ2-7|TRBD1|15|few|TRBV4-3
CASSQEGDRGYEQYF
TGCGCCAGCAGCCAAGAGGGGGACAGGGGCTACGAGCAGTACTTC
>TRBJ2-5|-|15|-|TRBV7-2
CASSLALGAPETQYF
TGTGCCAGCAGCTTAGCGCTGGGGGCCCCGGAGACCCAGTACTTC
>TRBJ2-1|TRBD2|16|many|TRBV29-1
CSVEGGGRGFYNEQFF
TGCAGCGTTGAAGGGGGCGGGAGGGGATTCTACAATGAGCAGTTCTTC
>TRBJ2-1|-|15|few|TRBV3-1
CASSQGPGGGNEQFF
TGTGCCAGCAGCCAAGGGCCAGGGGGGGGAAATGAGCAGTTCTTC
>TRBJ2-2|TRBD1|16|few|TRBV11-3
CASSLYGQAHTGELFF
TGTGCCAGCAGCCTTTACGGACAGGCCCACACCGGGGAGCTGTTTTTT
>TRBJ2-6|TRBD1|16|-|TRBV9
CASSVDRGSGANVLTF
TGTGCCAGCAGCGTCGACAGGGGTTCTGGGGCCAACGTCCTGACTTTC
>TRBJ1-2|-|13|many|TRBV5-1
CASSLRTDYGYTF
TGCGCCAGCAGCTTACGCACAGACTATGGCTACACCTTC
>TRBJ2-7|-|13|-|TRBV5-6
CASSLNSLYEQYF
TGTGCCAGCAGCTTGAACTCTCTTTACGAGCAGTACTTC
>TRBJ2-2|TRBD2|14|few|TRBV29-1
CSVLAGGDTGELFF
TGCAGCGTACTAGCGGGGGGCGACACCGGGGAGCTGTTTTTT
>TRBJ2-1|TRBD2|13|few|TRBV12-3/TRBV12-4
CASSSGRAYGQFF
TGTGCCAGCAGTAGCGGGAGGGCCTATGGGCAGTTCTTC
>TRBJ2-7|TRBD1|14|-|TRBV6-1
CASNFATGSHEQYF
TGTGCCAGCAACTTCGCGACAGGGAGCCACGAGCAGTACTTC
>TRBJ2-5|TRBD1|15|many|TRBV5-1
CASSLDGTGQETQYF
TGCGCCAGCAGCTTGGATGGGACAGGGCAAGAGACCCAGTACTTC
>TRBJ2-1|-|14|few|TRBV6-2/TRBV6-3
CASSYFESYNEQFF
TGTGCCAGCAGTTACTTTGAATCCTACAATGAGCAGTTCTTC
>TRBJ2-7|-|16|few|TRBV3-1
CASSQLGGDNSYEQYF
TGTGCCAGCAGCCAATTGGGGGGGGACAACTCCTACGAGCAGTACTTC
>TRBJ2-2|TRBD1|16|few|TRBV5-1
CASSYQTGGWTGELFF
TGCGCCAGCAGCTATCAAACAGGGGGTTGGACCGGGGAGCTGTTTTTT
>TRBJ1-2|-|12|-|TRBV18
CASSQEAYGYTF
TGTGCCAGCTCACAGGAAGCCTATGGCTACACCTTC
>TRBJ2-1|TRBD2|17|few|TRBV7-3
CASSRTSGSSSYNEQFF
TGTGCCAGCAGCCGAACTAGCGGCTCGAGCTCCTACAATGAGCAGTTCTTC
>TRBJ2-7|TRBD1|17|few|TRBV5-5
CASSPGTRDRRSYEQYF
TGTGCCAGCAGCCCGGGGACCCGGGACAGGCGTTCCTACGAGCAGTACTTC
>TRBJ2-1|-|11|-|TRBV7-2
CASSLSPTWFF
TGTGCCAGCAGCTTATCCCCGACGTGGTTCTTC
>TRBJ2-3|TRBD2|16|few|TRBV7-9
CASSFSTSGSPDTQYF
TGTGCCAGCAGCTTCTCGACTAGCGGGAGCCCAGATACGCAGTATTTT